The clone carrying this T cell receptor beta chain was observed many times. V shed 5 bases and J 11 bases; nucleotides not matched to a gene: 14. The CDR3 is 14 amino acids. CDR1 and CDR2 (germline): LNHDA, SQIVND (reference sequence). Each TRB amplification used about 220-500 ng of genomic DNA from blood. TRB rearrangements were amplified by multiplex PCR with BIOMED2 TRB-A/B primers. TCRdb re-derived calls from the multiplex PCR reads in MiXCR, one entry per CDR3 protein. Of more than 13,000 distinct CDR3 sequences listed, under 35% are singletons. The data belong to a study of T and B cells in COVID-19 patients.

This sequence originates from a human donor who had recovered from COVID-19. The chain uses TRBV19 and TRBJ1-1; TRBD1 aligns across 7 bases. The sample was blood. The CDR3 sequence is CASSVQTKTGRAFF. CDR3 DNA sequence: TGTGCCAGTAGTGTCCAGACTAAGACAGGGCGGGCTTTCTTT. The full variable domain, its missing parts supplied by reference TRBV19 and TRBJ1-1, is DGGITQSPKYLFRKEGQNVTLSCEQNLNHDAMYWYRQDPGQGLRLIYYSQIVNDFQKGDIAEGYSVSREKKESFPLTVTSAQKNPTAFYLCASSVQTKTGRAFFGQGTRLTVV.